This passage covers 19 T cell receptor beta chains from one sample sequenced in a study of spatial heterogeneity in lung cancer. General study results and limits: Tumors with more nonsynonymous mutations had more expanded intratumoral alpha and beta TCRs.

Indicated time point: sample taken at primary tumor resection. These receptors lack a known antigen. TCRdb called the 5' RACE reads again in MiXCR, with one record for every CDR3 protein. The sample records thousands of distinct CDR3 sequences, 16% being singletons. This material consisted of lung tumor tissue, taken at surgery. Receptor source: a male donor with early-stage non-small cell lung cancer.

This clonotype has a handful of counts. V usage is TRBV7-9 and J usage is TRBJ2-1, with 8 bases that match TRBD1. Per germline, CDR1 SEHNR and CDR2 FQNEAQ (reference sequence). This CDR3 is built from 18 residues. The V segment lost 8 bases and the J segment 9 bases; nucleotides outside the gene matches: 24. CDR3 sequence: CASPLRGGTGSGAGEQFF. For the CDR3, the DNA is TGTGCCAGCCCCCTAAGGGGCGGGACAGGCTCCGGAGCGGGTGAGCAGTTCTTC.

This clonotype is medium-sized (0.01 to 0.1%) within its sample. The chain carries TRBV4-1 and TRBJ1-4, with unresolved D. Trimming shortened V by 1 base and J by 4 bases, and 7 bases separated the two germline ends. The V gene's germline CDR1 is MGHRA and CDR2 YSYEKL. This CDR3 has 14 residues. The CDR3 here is CASSQAGFNEKLFF. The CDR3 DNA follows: TGCGCCAGCAGCCAAGCTGGGTTTAATGAAAAACTGTTTTTT.

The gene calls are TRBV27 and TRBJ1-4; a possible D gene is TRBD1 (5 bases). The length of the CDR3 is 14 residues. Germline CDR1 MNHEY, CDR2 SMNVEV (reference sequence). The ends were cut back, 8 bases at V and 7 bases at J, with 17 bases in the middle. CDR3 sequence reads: CASGRGAGREKLFF. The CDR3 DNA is TGTGCCAGCGGGAGGGGTGCAGGTCGTGAAAAACTGTTTTTT.

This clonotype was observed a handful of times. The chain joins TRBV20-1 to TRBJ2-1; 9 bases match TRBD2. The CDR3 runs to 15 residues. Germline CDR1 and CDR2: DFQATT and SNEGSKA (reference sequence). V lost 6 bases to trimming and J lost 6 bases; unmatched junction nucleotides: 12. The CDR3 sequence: CSAPYWREGRNEQFF. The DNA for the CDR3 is TGCAGTGCCCCCTACTGGCGGGAGGGCCGCAATGAGCAGTTCTTC.

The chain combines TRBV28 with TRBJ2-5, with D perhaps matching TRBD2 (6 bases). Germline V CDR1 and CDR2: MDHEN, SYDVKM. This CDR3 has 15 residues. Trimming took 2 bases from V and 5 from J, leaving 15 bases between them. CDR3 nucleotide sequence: TGTGCCAGCAGTTTACCCCCCCCGGGGGTGGAGACCCAGTACTTC. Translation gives CASSLPPPGVETQYF.

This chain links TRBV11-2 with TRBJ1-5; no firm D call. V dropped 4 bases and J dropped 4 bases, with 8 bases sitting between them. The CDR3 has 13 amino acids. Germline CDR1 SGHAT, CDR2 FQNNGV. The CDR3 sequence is CASSSGPNQPQHF. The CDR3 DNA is TGTGCCAGCAGCTCCGGCCCGAATCAGCCCCAGCATTTT.

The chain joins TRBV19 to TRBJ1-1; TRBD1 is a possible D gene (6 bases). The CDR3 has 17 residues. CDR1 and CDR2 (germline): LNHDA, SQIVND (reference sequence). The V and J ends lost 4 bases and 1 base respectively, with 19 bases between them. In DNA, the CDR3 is TGTGCCAGTAGTACGGACAGTTTAGTGTCGTGGAACACTGAAGCTTTCTTT. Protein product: CASSTDSLVSWNTEAFF. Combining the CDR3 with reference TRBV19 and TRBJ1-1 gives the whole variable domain DGGITQSPKYLFRKEGQNVTLSCEQNLNHDAMYWYRQDPGQGLRLIYYSQIVNDFQKGDIAEGYSVSREKKESFPLTVTSAQKNPTAFYLCASSTDSLVSWNTEAFFGQGTRLTVV.

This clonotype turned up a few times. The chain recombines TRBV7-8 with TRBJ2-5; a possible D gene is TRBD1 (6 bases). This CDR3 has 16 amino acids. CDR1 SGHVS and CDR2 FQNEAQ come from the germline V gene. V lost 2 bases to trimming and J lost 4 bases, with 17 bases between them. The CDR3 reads CASSLNGRGRLETQYF. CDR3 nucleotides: TGTGCCAGCAGCTTAAACGGCAGGGGTCGCTTAGAGACCCAGTACTTC.

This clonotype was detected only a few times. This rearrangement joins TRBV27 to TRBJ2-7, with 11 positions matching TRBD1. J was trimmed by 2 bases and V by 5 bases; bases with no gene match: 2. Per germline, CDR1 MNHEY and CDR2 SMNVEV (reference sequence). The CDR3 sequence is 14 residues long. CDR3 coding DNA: TGTGCCAGCAGTCTGGACAGGGGGCCCTACGAGCAGTACTTC. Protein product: CASSLDRGPYEQYF.

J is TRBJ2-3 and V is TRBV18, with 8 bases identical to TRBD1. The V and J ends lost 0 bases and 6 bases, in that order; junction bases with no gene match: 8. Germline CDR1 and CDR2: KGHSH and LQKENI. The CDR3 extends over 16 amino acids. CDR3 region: CASSPPRQGLTDTQYF. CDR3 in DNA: TGTGCCAGCTCACCACCGAGACAGGGGTTGACCGATACGCAGTATTTT.

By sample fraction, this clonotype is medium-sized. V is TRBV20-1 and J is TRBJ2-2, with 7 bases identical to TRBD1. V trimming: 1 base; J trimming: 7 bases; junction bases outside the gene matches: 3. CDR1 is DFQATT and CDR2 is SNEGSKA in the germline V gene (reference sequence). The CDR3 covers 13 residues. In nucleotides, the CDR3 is TGCAGTGCTAGAGGAACAGGGGTCGGGGAGCTGTTTTTT. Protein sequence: CSARGTGVGELFF.

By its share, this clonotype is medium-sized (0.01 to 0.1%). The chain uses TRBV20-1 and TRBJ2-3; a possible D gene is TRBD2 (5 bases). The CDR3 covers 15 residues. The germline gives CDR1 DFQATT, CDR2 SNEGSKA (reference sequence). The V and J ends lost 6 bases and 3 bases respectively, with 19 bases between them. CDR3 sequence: CSARAMVRLTDTQYF. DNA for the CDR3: TGCAGTGCGAGGGCGATGGTACGGTTAACAGATACGCAGTATTTT.

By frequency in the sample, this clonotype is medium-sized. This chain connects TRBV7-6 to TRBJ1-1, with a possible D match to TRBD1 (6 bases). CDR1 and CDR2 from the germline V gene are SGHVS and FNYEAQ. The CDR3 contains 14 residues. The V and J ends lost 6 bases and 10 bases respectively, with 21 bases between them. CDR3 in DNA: TGTGCCAGCAGTTCCACCCTTGGTAGAGGGGGAGCTTTCTTT. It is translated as CASSSTLGRGGAFF.

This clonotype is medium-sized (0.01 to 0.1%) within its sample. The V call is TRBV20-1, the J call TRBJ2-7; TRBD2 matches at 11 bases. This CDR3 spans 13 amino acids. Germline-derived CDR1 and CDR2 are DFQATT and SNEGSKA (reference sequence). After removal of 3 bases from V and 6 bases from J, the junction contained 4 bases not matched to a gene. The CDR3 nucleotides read TGCAGTGCTAGTGGACTAGCGGGCCGCGAGCAGTACTTC. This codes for CSASGLAGREQYF.

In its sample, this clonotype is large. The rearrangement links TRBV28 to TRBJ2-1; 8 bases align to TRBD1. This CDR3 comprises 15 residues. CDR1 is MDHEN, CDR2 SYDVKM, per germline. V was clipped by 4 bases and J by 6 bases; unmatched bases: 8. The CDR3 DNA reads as TGTGCCAGCAGTTCTCGAGGACAGGGCCGCAATGAGCAGTTCTTC. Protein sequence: CASSSRGQGRNEQFF. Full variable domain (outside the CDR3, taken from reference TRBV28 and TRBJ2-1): DVKVTQSSRYLVKRTGEKVFLECVQDMDHENMFWYRQDPGLGLRLIYFSYDVKMKEKGDIPEGYSVSREKKERFSLILESASTNQTSMYLCASSSRGQGRNEQFFGPGTRLTVL.

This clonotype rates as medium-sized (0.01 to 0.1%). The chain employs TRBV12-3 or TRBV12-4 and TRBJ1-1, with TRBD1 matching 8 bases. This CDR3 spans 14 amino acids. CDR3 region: CSTGPGQGNTEAFF. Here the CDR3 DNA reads TGTAGCACTGGCCCCGGACAGGGGAACACTGAAGCTTTCTTT.

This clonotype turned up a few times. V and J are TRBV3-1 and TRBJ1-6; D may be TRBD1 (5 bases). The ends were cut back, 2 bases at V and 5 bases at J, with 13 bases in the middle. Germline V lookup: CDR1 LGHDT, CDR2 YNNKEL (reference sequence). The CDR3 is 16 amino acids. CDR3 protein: CASSQRPGTNNSPLHF. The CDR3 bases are TGTGCCAGCAGCCAACGCCCCGGGACCAATAATTCACCCCTCCACTTT.

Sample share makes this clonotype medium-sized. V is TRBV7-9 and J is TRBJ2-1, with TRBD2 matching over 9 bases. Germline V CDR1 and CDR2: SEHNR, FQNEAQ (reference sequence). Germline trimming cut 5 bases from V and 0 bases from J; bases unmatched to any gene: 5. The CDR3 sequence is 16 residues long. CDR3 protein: CASSQNSGSSYNEQFF. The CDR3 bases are TGTGCCAGCAGCCAAAATAGCGGGAGCTCCTACAATGAGCAGTTCTTC.

The CDR3 region has the DNA TGTGCCAGCAGCTTACCATTCTCCAAGCGGGGGGACAATGAGCAGTTCTTC. Its protein is CASSLPFSKRGDNEQFF. The chain is built from TRBV7-9 and TRBJ2-1; 9 bases align to TRBD2. Germline V gene lookup returns CDR1 SEHNR and CDR2 FQNEAQ (reference sequence). The ends lost 2 bases at V and 5 bases at J; junction bases unmatched: 10. The CDR3 length is 17 residues.